The rows below give T cell receptor beta chains drawn from one sample of a study of cytomegalovirus exposure and HLA in healthy donors. Only in-frame clones appear in the TCRdb table, and some are missing; sequencing was by immunoSEQ multiplex PCR. The table has over 95,000 clones, more than 65% seen once; the top ten hold 11%. Source material: PBMCs. These TCRs come from a man aged 35 to 55 in good health and CMV-seropositive. The CDR3 runs from the conserved cysteine through the conserved F or W. Fields, in order: J gene, D gene, V gene, clone size, CDR3 protein, CDR3 DNA. A D gene is named only where the DNA matches it firmly. Size tells how often a clone was seen (once, few, many) or the class of an expanded clone, and some rows leave it out.

>TRBJ1-6|TRBD1|TRBV6-1|-
CASIEGAYNSPLHF
TGTGCCAGCATAGAGGGGGCTTATAATTCACCCCTCCACTTT
>TRBJ2-5|TRBD1|TRBV2|-
CASKQGAEETQYF
TGTGCCAGTAAACAGGGGGCGGAAGAGACCCAGTACTTC
>TRBJ2-2|-|TRBV7-2|-
CASSPSGVNTGELFF
TGTGCCAGCAGCCCCTCGGGGGTTAACACCGGGGAGCTGTTTTTT
>TRBJ2-2|-|TRBV9|-
CASKTDSGGTGELFF
TGTGCCAGCAAGACGGACAGTGGGGGCACCGGGGAGCTGTTTTTT
>TRBJ2-2|-|TRBV11-2|few
CASSLTNTGELFF
TGTGCCAGCAGCTTGACAAACACCGGGGAGCTGTTTTTT
>TRBJ2-7|TRBD1|TRBV6-5|once
CASSYGTGFYEQYF
TGTGCCAGCAGTTACGGGACAGGGTTCTACGAGCAGTACTTC
>TRBJ1-3|TRBD1|TRBV27|once
CASRRTGALGNTIYF
TGTGCCAGCAGAAGAACAGGGGCCCTTGGAAACACCATATATTTT
>TRBJ2-7|-|TRBV9|once
CASSVTTGPKDEQYF
TGTGCCAGCAGCGTTACCACAGGGCCAAAGGACGAGCAGTACTTC
>TRBJ2-1|-|TRBV9|-
CASSLGTHSYNEQFF
TGTGCCAGCAGCCTTGGGACACACTCCTACAATGAGCAGTTCTTC
>TRBJ1-2|-|TRBV6-5|-
CASSYSREYDGYTF
TGTGCCAGCAGTTACTCGCGGGAGTACGATGGCTACACCTTC
>TRBJ2-3|TRBD2|TRBV11-1|-
CASGGLAGSTDTQYF
TGTGCCAGCGGCGGACTAGCAGGGAGCACAGATACGCAGTATTTT
>TRBJ1-2|TRBD1|TRBV7-9|-
CASSPAAGQGNYGYTF
TGTGCCAGCAGCCCCGCGGCGGGACAGGGTAACTATGGCTACACCTTC
>TRBJ1-1|-|TRBV2|-
CATPGGAVTEAFF
TGTGCCACCCCGGGGGGGGCTGTCACTGAAGCTTTCTTT
>TRBJ2-3|-|TRBV5-1|-
CASSLADGVTDTQYF
TGCGCCAGCAGCTTGGCCGACGGGGTCACAGATACGCAGTATTTT
>TRBJ2-7|-|TRBV27|-
CASSLSQTYEQYF
TGTGCCAGCAGTTTATCTCAGACCTACGAGCAGTACTTC
>TRBJ2-7|-|TRBV25-1|few
CASRQGTSSYEQYF
TGTGCCAGCAGACAGGGGACTAGCTCCTACGAGCAGTACTTC
>TRBJ2-3|TRBD2|TRBV5-4|-
CASSFGTSGDTQYF
TGTGCCAGCAGCTTCGGGACTAGTGGGGATACGCAGTATTTT
>TRBJ1-6|-|TRBV27|-
CASSWPNSPLHF
TGTGCCAGCAGTTGGCCCAATTCACCCCTCCACTTT
>TRBJ2-7|TRBD1|TRBV11-2|-
CASSFVDRVHEQYF
TGTGCCAGCAGCTTCGTGGACAGGGTGCACGAGCAGTACTTC
>TRBJ2-7|-|TRBV10-3|once
CAISAREESAYEQYF
TGTGCCATCAGTGCCAGAGAGGAGTCGGCCTACGAGCAGTACTTC
>TRBJ1-4|-|TRBV5-1|-
CASSLAGTSNEKLFF
TGCGCCAGCAGCTTGGCCGGGACAAGTAATGAAAAACTGTTTTTT
>TRBJ2-3|-|TRBV4-3|-
CASSQGTTRRTDTQYF
TGCGCCAGCAGCCAAGGGACTACCAGACGCACAGATACGCAGTATTTT
>TRBJ2-1|-|TRBV11-3|-
CASSPDSTHNEQFF
TGTGCCAGCAGCCCCGACAGTACGCACAATGAGCAGTTCTTC
>TRBJ1-6|TRBD1|TRBV10-3|-
CAISAGTGGNSPLHF
TGTGCCATCAGTGCCGGGACAGGAGGGAATTCACCCCTCCACTTT
>TRBJ1-6|-|TRBV14|-
CASSQLPGDSPLHF
TGTGCCAGCAGCCAATTGCCAGGGGATTCACCCCTCCACTTT
>TRBJ1-6|TRBD1|TRBV19|many
CASSLLQGGQATSPLHF
TGTGCCAGTAGTCTCCTCCAAGGGGGACAGGCAACTTCACCCCTCCACTTT
>TRBJ1-6|TRBD1|TRBV29-1|-
CSTRQGQNSPLHF
TGCAGCACCCGACAGGGACAAAATTCACCCCTCCACTTT
>TRBJ2-4|-|TRBV19|-
CASSQTERDIQYF
TGTGCCAGTAGCCAGACGGAACGGGACATTCAGTACTTC
>TRBJ2-7|-|TRBV12-5|-
CASAPSTSYEQYF
TGTGCTAGTGCCCCCTCGACATCGTACGAGCAGTACTTC
>TRBJ1-1|-|TRBV27|-
CASSFRDKAPEAFF
TGTGCCAGCAGTTTCCGGGACAAGGCCCCTGAAGCTTTCTTT
>TRBJ2-7|-|TRBV7-9|-
CASSSAAGRVSYEQYF
TGTGCCAGCAGCTCAGCCGCGGGGCGAGTCTCCTACGAGCAGTACTTC
>TRBJ1-6|TRBD1|TRBV18|-
CASSQDRVQSPLHF
TGTGCCAGCTCACAAGACAGGGTCCAATCACCCCTCCACTTT
>TRBJ2-1|TRBD2|TRBV28|-
CAGSGVGSYNEQFF
TGTGCCGGGAGCGGGGTGGGGTCCTACAATGAGCAGTTCTTC
>TRBJ1-5|-|TRBV18|-
CASSPGQHSNQPQHF
TGTGCCAGCTCACCGGGCCAGCATAGCAATCAGCCCCAGCATTTT
>TRBJ2-7|-|TRBV4-3|few
CASSQDSGRGSYEQYF
TGCGCCAGCAGCCAAGATTCGGGCAGGGGCTCCTACGAGCAGTACTTC
>TRBJ1-1|-|TRBV27|-
CASSSRQDEFLTEAFF
TGTGCCAGCAGTTCGCGACAGGATGAGTTTCTCACTGAAGCTTTCTTT
>TRBJ1-2|-|TRBV5-1|-
CASSLPGLQNYGYTF
TGCGCCAGCAGCTTGCCGGGACTACAAAACTATGGCTACACCTTC
>TRBJ2-1|-|TRBV6-1|-
CASSSSEGEQFF
TGTGCCAGCAGTTCGTCGGAGGGAGAGCAGTTCTTC
>TRBJ1-5|-|TRBV19|-
CASIRGQPDSNQPQHF
TGTGCCAGTATCCGAGGACAACCGGATAGCAATCAGCCCCAGCATTTT
>TRBJ2-7|-|TRBV20-1|once
CSATGAYEQYF
TGCAGTGCTACCGGGGCCTACGAGCAGTACTTC
>TRBJ2-3|-|TRBV6-4|once
CASSRGSTDTQYF
TGTGCCAGCAGTCGGGGTAGCACAGATACGCAGTATTTT
>TRBJ2-7|TRBD1|TRBV2|-
CASTRRPGQGPQYF
TGTGCCAGCACTCGCCGTCCGGGACAGGGCCCACAGTACTTC
>TRBJ2-5|TRBD1|TRBV7-9|-
CASSLSQGAETQYF
TGTGCCAGCAGCTTATCCCAGGGGGCGGAGACCCAGTACTTC
>TRBJ2-2|-|TRBV27|few
CASRFGQSSGTGELFF
TGTGCCAGCAGATTCGGACAGTCAAGTGGCACCGGGGAGCTGTTTTTT
>TRBJ1-2|-|TRBV5-4|-
CASSLVTPNYGYTF
TGTGCCAGCAGCTTGGTAACACCCAACTATGGCTACACCTTC
>TRBJ2-1|-|TRBV5-1|-
CASSLGLRPLYNEQFF
TGCGCCAGCAGCCTGGGACTGCGGCCCCTATACAATGAGCAGTTCTTC
>TRBJ1-4|-|TRBV28|-
CASSLRAGDEKLFF
TGTGCCAGCAGTTTGCGGGCAGGGGATGAAAAACTGTTTTTT
>TRBJ1-6|-|TRBV27|-
CASSREPYNSPLHF
TGTGCCAGCAGCAGGGAACCCTATAATTCACCCCTCCACTTT
>TRBJ2-7|TRBD1|TRBV5-4|-
CASNGPDRGLYEQYF
TGTGCCAGCAACGGGCCGGACAGGGGGCTATACGAGCAGTACTTC
>TRBJ1-2|-|TRBV5-6|-
CASSLDSRGHPNYGYTF
TGTGCCAGCAGTCTCGACAGCCGGGGACACCCAAACTATGGCTACACCTTC
>TRBJ2-1|-|TRBV5-4|-
CASSFRDKSHNEQFF
TGTGCCAGCAGCTTCCGGGATAAGTCCCACAATGAGCAGTTCTTC
>TRBJ2-5|TRBD2|TRBV28|-
CASSLGLAGRYQETQYF
TGTGCCAGCAGTTTAGGTCTAGCGGGGAGATACCAAGAGACCCAGTACTTC
>TRBJ1-1|TRBD1|TRBV30|-
CAWAGGWGTEAFF
TGTGCCTGGGCAGGGGGCTGGGGCACTGAAGCTTTCTTT
>TRBJ2-1|TRBD1|TRBV6-1|-
CASSLPGTGNNEQFF
TGTGCCAGCAGTCTACCTGGGACAGGCAACAATGAGCAGTTCTTC